The rows below give T cell receptor beta chains drawn from one sample of a study of T cell repertoires in cytomegalovirus infection. MiXCR, run by TCRdb on the reads, gives a single entry per CDR3 protein. The table includes almost 500,000 distinct CDR3 sequences, around 11% detected once. Sequences were obtained from PBMCs. These receptors all stem from a human donor in good health (CMV status not recorded). Some clones in this sample may be carry-over from other donors' samples. The CDR3 runs from the conserved cysteine through the conserved F or W. D genes are given only for firm matches. Clone size is given for some rows only: seen once, a few or many times, or a class if the clone is expanded.

D gene,clone size,J gene,V gene,CDR3 DNA,CDR3 protein
-,few,TRBJ1-4,TRBV29-1,TGCAGCGTTGAGGACGAAAAACTGTTTTTT,CSVEDEKLFF
-,once,TRBJ2-7,TRBV4-2,TGTGCCAGCAGCCAAGGGACAGACTACTACGAGCAGTACTTC,CASSQGTDYYEQYF
-,few,TRBJ1-2,TRBV29-1,TGCAGCGTTGACGACAACCGATCTCATGGCTACACCTTC,CSVDDNRSHGYTF
-,-,TRBJ1-5,TRBV9,TGTGCCAGCAGCGTGGGGCCCAATCAGACCCAGCATTTT,CASSVGPNQTQHF
TRBD2,many,TRBJ2-3,TRBV20-1,TGCAGTGCTAGAGATGCTAGCGGGAGATTCGGTGCTAGCACAGATACGCAGTATTTT,CSARDASGRFGASTDTQYF
-,many,TRBJ2-1,TRBV7-2,TGTGCCAGCAGCTTAGTGTCCGGTGAGCAGTTCTTC,CASSLVSGEQFF
-,-,TRBJ2-1,TRBV27,TGTGCCAGCAGTCCCGGCGGGACCTACAATGAGCAGTTCTTC,CASSPGGTYNEQFF
TRBD2,many,TRBJ2-1,TRBV7-3,TGTGCCTCCGTTGGATCGGCGGGAGCTTCGAATGGATACAATGAGCAGTTCTTC,CASVGSAGASNGYNEQFF
-,few,TRBJ1-1,TRBV20-1,TGCAGTGCTAGAGAGGGACGGACGAACACTGAAGCTTTCTTT,CSAREGRTNTEAFF
-,many,TRBJ1-5,TRBV27,TGTGCCAGCAGTCCCCTCAGGGACCAGCCCCAGCATTTT,CASSPLRDQPQHF
-,many,TRBJ1-5,TRBV6-6,TGTGCCAGCAGTTTGACAGGAGCCCTTAGCAATCAGCCCCAGCATTTT,CASSLTGALSNQPQHF
-,-,TRBJ2-7,TRBV5-5,TGTGCCAGCAGCTTCCGGCAGTCCTACGAGCAGTACTTC,CASSFRQSYEQYF
-,few,TRBJ1-3,TRBV20-1,TGCAGTGCTCAGATGAGCTGGGACACCATATATTTT,CSAQMSWDTIYF
TRBD1,few,TRBJ2-1,TRBV18,TGTGCCAGCTCGCCCCCGGGACAGCCTCGCCTCAAAAGCTCCTACAATGAGCAGTTCTTC,CASSPPGQPRLKSSYNEQFF
-,many,TRBJ1-1,TRBV12-3/TRBV12-4,TGTGCCAGCAGCAAAAAAAGGGGGGGAATGAACACTGAAGCTTTCTTT,CASSKKRGGMNTEAFF
-,many,TRBJ2-5,TRBV7-2,TGTGCCAGCAGTAGGGGACGACAGGCCGGTCAAGAGACCCAGTACTTC,CASSRGRQAGQETQYF
-,-,TRBJ1-6,TRBV20-1,TGCAGTGCTAGAGGGGTTGGCTCACCCCTCCACTTT,CSARGVGSPLHF
-,many,TRBJ1-4,TRBV20-1,TGCAGTGCTAGAGGCACAGGGAGGAGAAGTCGGGAAAAACTGTTTTTT,CSARGTGRRSREKLFF
TRBD1,few,TRBJ1-2,TRBV20-1,TGCAGTGCATACCTCACAGGGGGCGCGTGCTATGGCTACACCTTC,CSAYLTGGACYGYTF
TRBD2,few,TRBJ2-5,TRBV5-1,TGCGCCAGCAGTTTGCCCGGGACGGGACTAGACGAGACCCAGTACTTC,CASSLPGTGLDETQYF
-,many,TRBJ1-6,TRBV12-3/TRBV12-4,TGTGCCAGCAGTTTATCCGGGGTAGGCTCACCCCTCCACTTT,CASSLSGVGSPLHF
-,-,TRBJ1-6,TRBV19,TGTGCCAGTAACGAGGGAGGACGCTCACCCCTCCACTTT,CASNEGGRSPLHF
TRBD2,many,TRBJ2-2,TRBV18,TGTGCCAGCTCACCGCCTGGACTAGCGGGATCGAACACCGGGGAGCTGTTTTTT,CASSPPGLAGSNTGELFF
TRBD1,-,TRBJ1-4,TRBV20-1,TGCAGTGCTAGAGATTTCCGGGACAGGGACGGTAATGAAAAACTGTTTTTT,CSARDFRDRDGNEKLFF
TRBD1,few,TRBJ1-1,TRBV3-1,TGTGCCAGCAGCCAAGAACGCGGGACAGAAAACACTGAAGCTTTCTTT,CASSQERGTENTEAFF
-,many,TRBJ2-2,TRBV2,TGTGCCAGCAGTGTAACACAAAACACCGGGGAGCTGTTTTTT,CASSVTQNTGELFF
-,-,TRBJ2-7,TRBV2,TGTGCCAGCACTCCGGGACATTCCTACGAGCAGTACTTC,CASTPGHSYEQYF
TRBD2,many,TRBJ2-1,TRBV19,TGTGCCAGTAGTAAAACTAGCGGGGGCCTCGATACCTCCTACAATGAGCAGTTCTTC,CASSKTSGGLDTSYNEQFF
TRBD1,many,TRBJ2-7,TRBV7-6,TGTGCCAGCAGCTACGGACAGGGTGTCTACGAGCAGTACTTC,CASSYGQGVYEQYF
-,-,TRBJ1-2,TRBV7-9,TGTGCCAGCAGCGGACGGCAGACTAACTATGGCTACACCTTC,CASSGRQTNYGYTF
-,many,TRBJ2-1,TRBV9,TGTGCCAGCAGCACCCGACAGTACAATGAGCAGTTCTTC,CASSTRQYNEQFF
-,many,TRBJ2-3,TRBV7-9,TGTGCCAGCTCACGGCCCGGGAGCCTACAGGATACGCAGTATTTT,CASSRPGSLQDTQYF
-,few,TRBJ1-5,TRBV20-1,TGCAGTGCTAAGGCAGGGAGAAATCAGCCCCAGCATTTT,CSAKAGRNQPQHF
-,-,TRBJ1-2,TRBV19,TGTGCCAGTAGTATAGACCCGGCGGGTGGCTACACCTTC,CASSIDPAGGYTF
-,many,TRBJ1-2,TRBV5-6,TGTGCCAGCAGCTTAGTAGGGGATGGCTACACCTTC,CASSLVGDGYTF
TRBD2,many,TRBJ2-3,TRBV27,TGTGCCAGCAGTTCAGCGGGAGGGCCGGAAGATACGCAGTATTTT,CASSSAGGPEDTQYF
TRBD1,many,TRBJ2-3,TRBV5-4,TGTGCCAGCAGCTTGGGACAGGGGTTTCGGAACACAGATACGCAGTATTTT,CASSLGQGFRNTDTQYF
-,few,TRBJ2-2,TRBV3-1,TGTGCCAGCAGTTATGGACTACACGCAGGCGGGGAGCTGTTTTTT,CASSYGLHAGGELFF
-,many,TRBJ1-2,TRBV28,TGTGCCAGCAGTAGTCTGGGGGAAATCAGTGGCTATGGCTACACCTTC,CASSSLGEISGYGYTF
TRBD2,-,TRBJ2-2,TRBV6-8,TGTGCCAGCAGTGGGAGCGGGAGGGCGGGCGGGGAGCTGTTTTTT,CASSGSGRAGGELFF
TRBD1,many,TRBJ1-2,TRBV6-4,TGTGCCAGCAGTGACGGGACAGGAAACTATGGCTACACCTTC,CASSDGTGNYGYTF
-,few,TRBJ1-2,TRBV20-1,TGCAGTGCTTCGACGGGAGGATATGGCTACACCTTC,CSASTGGYGYTF
-,many,TRBJ1-2,TRBV27,TGTGCCAGCGCCCAGGCGACAGAACTTGGCTACACCTTC,CASAQATELGYTF